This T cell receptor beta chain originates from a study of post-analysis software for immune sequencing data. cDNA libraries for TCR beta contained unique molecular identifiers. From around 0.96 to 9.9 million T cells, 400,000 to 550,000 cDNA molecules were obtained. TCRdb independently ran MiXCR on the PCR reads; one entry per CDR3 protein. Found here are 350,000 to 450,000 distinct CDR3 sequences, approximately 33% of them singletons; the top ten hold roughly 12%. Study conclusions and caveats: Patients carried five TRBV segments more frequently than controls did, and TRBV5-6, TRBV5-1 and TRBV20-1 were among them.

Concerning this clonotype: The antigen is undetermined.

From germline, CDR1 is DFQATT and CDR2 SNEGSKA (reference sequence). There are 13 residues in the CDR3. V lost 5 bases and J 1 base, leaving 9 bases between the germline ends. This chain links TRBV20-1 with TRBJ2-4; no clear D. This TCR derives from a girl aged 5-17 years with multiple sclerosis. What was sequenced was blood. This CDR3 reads CSADSGAKNIQYF. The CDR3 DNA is TGCAGTGCTGACTCCGGGGCCAAAAACATTCAGTACTTC.